This TCR beta chain originates from a study of blood T cell repertoires in COVID-19. Study at large: The United States, Italy and Spain provided the acute and convalescent COVID-19 samples. T cells, B-cell-depleted T cells, or PBMCs supplied cDNA or gDNA.

The germline gives CDR1 MNHEY, CDR2 SVGAGI. The CDR3 extends over 14 amino acids. V lost 6 bases and J lost 1, with 10 bases in between. Source study methods: Quantification of nucleated cells was approximated via reference gene primer amplification. Profiling relied on immunoSEQ multiplex PCR, and the TCRdb table lists in-frame clones only, not all of them. V and J calls plus clone size are reproduced from that table; the DNA served to infer D and trimming. The top ten clones hold around 7.6% of a sample with 26,000 or so clones, 85% to 90% of them seen once. The TCR originated in a human donor in a cohort sampled during active COVID-19. The sequenced sample consisted of peripheral blood. The V gene is TRBV6-5, the J gene TRBJ2-1; a possible D gene is TRBD1 (6 bases). The CDR3 DNA sequence: TGTGCCAGCAGAAAACAGGGTTCCTACAATGAGCAGTTCTTC. Translating gives CASRKQGSYNEQFF.